This T cell receptor beta chain was recorded in a study of cytomegalovirus exposure and HLA in healthy donors. Across the whole study: The use of the same platform for the 100 to 150 validation repertoires and the 650 to 850 first-cohort repertoires was reported by a later analysis.

The germline V gene encodes CDR1 LGHNA and CDR2 YNFKEQ. The CDR3 runs to 14 residues. Between the trimmed V and J ends, which lost 4 bases and 4 bases, there was a span of 12 bases. Sequencing used immunoSEQ multiplex PCR; TCRdb keeps in-frame clones, though not all of them. The sample includes approximately 270,000 clones, less than 90% seen only once; the top ten take 12%. About this clone itself: What it recognizes is unknown.

Findings and caveats of the study: The study labeled fewer than 200 TCR beta chains cytomegalovirus-associated. TCR sequences were mostly rare, though some public TCRs occurred in many donors.

Separate from the roughly 700-subject first cohort, the approximately 130-subject validation cohort was the one that the donors belonged to. The rearrangement links TRBV4-2 to TRBJ2-3; tentatively, D is TRBD1 (5 bases). What was sequenced was PBMCs. The TCR comes from a man aged 18 to 29 in good health and CMV-seropositive. CDR3 nucleotides: TGTGCCAGCAGCCCAGGGAAGGTCGCAGATACGCAGTATTTT. Translation gives CASSPGKVADTQYF.